This T cell receptor (beta chain) was obtained from a study of metastatic and nonmetastatic thyroid tumors (TCRdb year 2020). General notes on the study: Repertoires from peripheral blood and from tumor or nodule tissue samples of malignant and benign thyroid patients were compared.

This clone was seen at least ten times. Its antigen target is currently unknown. Base qualities are not recorded, but no much larger clone differs from it by a single base. The same CDR3 can be traced to other DNA sequences in this sample. On the study overall, not on this receptor specifically: In both blood and tumor samples, malignant tumors were reported to have significantly higher TCR beta diversity than benign nodules.

No patient had received any treatment before thyroid surgery. Using T-cell receptor beta sequencing, the researchers looked back retrospectively at clinical samples from patients, gathered between about 2011 and 2018. Preparation of the library involved PCR. Sequencer: Illumina HiSeq 4000. The TCR beta-chain CDR3 region of each patient was profiled by high-throughput sequencing. The study's processing was this. CDR3 differences across clinicopathological groups were used to build a classifier for discriminating distant-metastatic papillary thyroid cancer patients. Repertoire diversity was assessed with the Shannon index, and tumor-blood repertoire similarity with the Morisita-Horn index. Using fastp trimming at Q25 and MiXCR clonotype assembly, TCRdb reanalyzed the public sequencing data and kept in-frame beta chains. The V and J calls shown here were made by TCRdb, not taken from the authors' results. The sample includes roughly 70,000 clones, with 15% to 20% observed a single time. The ten largest clones represent about 13% of the sample.

Sequenced: blood. The receptor comes from a female donor with papillary thyroid cancer or a benign thyroid nodule (not recorded which). Some clones in this sample may be carry-over from other donors' samples.

The CDR3 reads as follows: CSVAEGGGYTF. The DNA sequence is given as TGCAGCGTTGCTGAGGGGGGCGGCTACACCTTC. The sequence is built from TRBV29-1 and TRBJ1-2, with TRBD1 perhaps the D gene, on 6 matching bases. Trimming at the junction amounts to 4 bases on V and 8 bases on J, and the germline ends lie 11 bases apart. The CDR3 spans 11 residues, from the cysteine through the phenylalanine. Solely the CDR3 DNA is kept, with 33 bases framed from the first base. CDR1 and CDR2 (SQVTM, ANQGSEA) derive from the germline V gene.